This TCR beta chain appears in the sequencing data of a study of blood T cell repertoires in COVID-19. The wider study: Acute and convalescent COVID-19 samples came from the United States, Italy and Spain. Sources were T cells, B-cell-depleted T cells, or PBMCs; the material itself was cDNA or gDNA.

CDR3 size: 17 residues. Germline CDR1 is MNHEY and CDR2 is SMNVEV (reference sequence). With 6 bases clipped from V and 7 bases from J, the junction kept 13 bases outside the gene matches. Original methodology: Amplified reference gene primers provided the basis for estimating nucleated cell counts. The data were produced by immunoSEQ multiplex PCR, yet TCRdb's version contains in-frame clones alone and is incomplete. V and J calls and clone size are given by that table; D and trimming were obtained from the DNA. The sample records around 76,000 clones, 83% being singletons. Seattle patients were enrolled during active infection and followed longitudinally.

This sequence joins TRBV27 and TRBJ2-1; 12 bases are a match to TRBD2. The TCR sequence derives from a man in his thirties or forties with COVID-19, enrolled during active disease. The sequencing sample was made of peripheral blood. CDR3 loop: CASSELAGGPIRNEQFF. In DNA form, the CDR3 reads TGTGCCAGCAGCGAACTAGCGGGAGGACCCATTAGGAATGAGCAGTTCTTC.